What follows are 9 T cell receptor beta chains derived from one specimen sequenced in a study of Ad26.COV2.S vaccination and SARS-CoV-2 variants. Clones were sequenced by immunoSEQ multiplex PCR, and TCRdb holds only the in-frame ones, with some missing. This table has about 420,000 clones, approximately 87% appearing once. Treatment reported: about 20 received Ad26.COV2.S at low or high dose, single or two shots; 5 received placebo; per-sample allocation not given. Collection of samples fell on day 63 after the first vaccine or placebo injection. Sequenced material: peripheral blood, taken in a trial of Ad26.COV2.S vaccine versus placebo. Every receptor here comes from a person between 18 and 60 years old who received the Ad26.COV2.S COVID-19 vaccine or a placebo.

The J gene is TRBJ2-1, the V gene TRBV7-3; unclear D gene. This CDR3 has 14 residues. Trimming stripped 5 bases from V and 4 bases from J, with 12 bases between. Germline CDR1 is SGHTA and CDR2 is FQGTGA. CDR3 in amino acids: CASSPPGRYNEQFF. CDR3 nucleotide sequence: TGTGCCAGCAGCCCACCGGGCCGGTACAATGAGCAGTTCTTC.

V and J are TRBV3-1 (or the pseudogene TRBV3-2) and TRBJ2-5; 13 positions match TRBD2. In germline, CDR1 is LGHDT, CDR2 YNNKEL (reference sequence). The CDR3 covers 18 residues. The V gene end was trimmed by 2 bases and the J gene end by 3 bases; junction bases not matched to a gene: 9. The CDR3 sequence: CASSQQGLAGNKKETQYF. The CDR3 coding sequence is TGTGCCAGCAGCCAACAGGGACTAGCGGGGAATAAAAAAGAGACCCAGTACTTC.

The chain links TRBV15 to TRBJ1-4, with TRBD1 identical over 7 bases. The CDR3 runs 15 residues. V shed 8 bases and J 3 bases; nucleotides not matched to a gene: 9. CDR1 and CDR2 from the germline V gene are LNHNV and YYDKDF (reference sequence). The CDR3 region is CATGTGGTANEKLFF. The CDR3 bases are TGTGCCACCGGCACCGGTGGGACAGCTAATGAAAAACTGTTTTTT.

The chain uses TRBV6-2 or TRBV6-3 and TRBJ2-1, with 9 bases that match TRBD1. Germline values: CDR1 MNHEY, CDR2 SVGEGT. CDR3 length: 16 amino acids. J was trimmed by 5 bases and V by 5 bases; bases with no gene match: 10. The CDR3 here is CASSQKQGALNNEQFF. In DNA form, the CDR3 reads TGTGCCAGCAGTCAAAAACAGGGGGCCCTCAACAATGAGCAGTTCTTC.

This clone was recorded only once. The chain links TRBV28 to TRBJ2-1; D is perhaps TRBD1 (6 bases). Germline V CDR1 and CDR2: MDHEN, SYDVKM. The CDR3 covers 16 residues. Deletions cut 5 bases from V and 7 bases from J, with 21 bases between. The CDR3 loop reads CASSLRVGADNNEQFF. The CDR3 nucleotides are TGTGCCAGCAGTCTCCGCGTGGGGGCCGATAATAATGAGCAGTTCTTC.

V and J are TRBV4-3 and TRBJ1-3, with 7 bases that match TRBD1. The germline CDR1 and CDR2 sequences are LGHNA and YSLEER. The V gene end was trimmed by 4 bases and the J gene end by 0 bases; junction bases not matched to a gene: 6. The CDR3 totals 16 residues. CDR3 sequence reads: CASSLGTAVSGNTIYF. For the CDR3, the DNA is TGCGCCAGCAGCCTCGGGACAGCAGTCTCTGGAAACACCATATATTTT.

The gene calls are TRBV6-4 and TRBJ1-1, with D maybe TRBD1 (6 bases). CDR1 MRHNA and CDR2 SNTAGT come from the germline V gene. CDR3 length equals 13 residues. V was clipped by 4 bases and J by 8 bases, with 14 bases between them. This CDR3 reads CASSAHAGGEAFF. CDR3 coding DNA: TGTGCCAGCAGTGCCCATGCTGGGGGCGAAGCTTTCTTT.

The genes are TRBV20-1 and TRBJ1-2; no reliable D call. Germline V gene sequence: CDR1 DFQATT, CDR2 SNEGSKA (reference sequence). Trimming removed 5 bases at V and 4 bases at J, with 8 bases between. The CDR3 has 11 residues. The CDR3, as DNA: TGCAGTGCTGCGGCGGGCTATGGCTACACCTTC. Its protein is CSAAAGYGYTF.

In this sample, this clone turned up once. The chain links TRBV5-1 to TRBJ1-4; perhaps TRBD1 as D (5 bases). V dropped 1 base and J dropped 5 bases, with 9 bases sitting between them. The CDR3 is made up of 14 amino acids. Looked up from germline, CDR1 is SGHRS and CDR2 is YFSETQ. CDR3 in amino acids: CASSLWAGNEKLFF. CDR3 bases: TGCGCCAGCAGCTTGTGGGCAGGGAATGAAAAACTGTTTTTT.